One sample yielded the 15 T cell receptor beta chains listed below, sequenced in a study of monozygotic twins with inflammatory bowel disease. TCRdb reprocessed the 5' RACE reads, with one entry per CDR3 protein and no DNA. In all, the sample yields about 160,000 distinct CDR3 sequences. Material for sequencing was blood. Source of these receptors: a human donor with ulcerative colitis or Crohn's disease, or a healthy co-twin of an affected twin (not recorded which).

The chain carries TRBV20-1 and TRBJ1-2. CDR3 size: 14 residues. Germline V gene data show CDR1 as DFQATT and CDR2 as SNEGSKA (reference sequence). The CDR3 protein is CSAGTATMSYDYTF.

The V and J genes are TRBV20-1 and TRBJ1-2. The V gene's germline CDR1 is DFQATT and CDR2 SNEGSKA (reference sequence). The CDR3 extends over 14 amino acids. The CDR3 here is CSARGGQLTYGYTF.

This sequence joins TRBV20-1 and TRBJ1-1. This CDR3 comprises 14 residues. Germline V lookup: CDR1 DFQATT, CDR2 SNEGSKA (reference sequence). The CDR3 spells CSARVPGMNTEAFF.

The V gene is TRBV5-1, the J gene TRBJ2-5; TCRdb reports TRBD1, a call that lacks DNA to check it against. This CDR3 has 13 amino acids. The germline V gene has CDR1 SGHRS and CDR2 YFSETQ. CDR3 sequence reads: CASSPDSLETQYF.

This sequence joins TRBV5-1 and TRBJ2-7; lacking DNA, the TRBD1 call made by TCRdb goes unchecked. Germline CDR1 SGHRS, CDR2 YFSETQ. The CDR3 covers 16 residues. CDR3 sequence: CASSSRWTGATYEQYF.

V and J are TRBV4-2 and TRBJ2-7; the TCRdb D gene call, TRBD1, has no DNA to confirm it. Looked up from germline, CDR1 is LGHNA and CDR2 is YNFKEQ. This CDR3 is built from 15 residues. The CDR3 spells CASSQAGQGPYEQYF.

This chain links TRBV5-6 with TRBJ1-1. CDR1 is SGHDT, CDR2 YYEEEE, per germline. The CDR3 is 15 amino acids. The CDR3 protein is CASNIQTRRDTEAFF.

The genes are TRBV10-3 and TRBJ2-3; the D gene TCRdb calls, TRBD2, cannot be checked with no DNA. From germline, CDR1 is ENHRY and CDR2 SYGVKD. The CDR3 extends over 17 amino acids. The CDR3 sequence is CAISESGSGVRTDTQYF.

This chain links TRBV7-9 with TRBJ2-1. The germline gives CDR1 SEHNR, CDR2 FQNEAQ (reference sequence). The CDR3 runs to 15 residues. The CDR3 region is CASSQEESSYNEQFF.

This chain links TRBV9 with TRBJ2-1. The V gene's germline CDR1 is SGDLS and CDR2 YYNGEE. This CDR3 contains 13 residues. The CDR3 region is CASSVEPYNEQFF.

The rearrangement joins TRBV15 to TRBJ2-7. The CDR3 spans 15 residues. Germline CDR1 LNHNV, CDR2 YYDKDF (reference sequence). CDR3 sequence reads: CATSRDLSSAYEQYF.

CDR3 protein: CASSRDRDYGYTF. The chain combines TRBV5-1 with TRBJ1-2; TCRdb's D gene call, TRBD1, goes unchecked for lack of DNA. Germline CDR1 is SGHRS and CDR2 is YFSETQ. This CDR3 is 13 amino acids long.

The V and J genes are TRBV30 and TRBJ1-6; no DNA is available, so the TRBD1 call from TCRdb remains unchecked. CDR3 length equals 14 residues. In germline, CDR1 is GTSNPN, CDR2 SVGIG (reference sequence). The CDR3: CAWIGGNSGSPLHF. Combining the CDR3 with reference TRBV30 and TRBJ1-6 gives the whole variable domain SQTIHQWPATLVQPVGSPLSLECTVEGTSNPNLYWYRQAAGRGLQLLFYSVGIGQISSEVPQNLSASRPQDRQFILSSKKLLLSDSGFYLCAWIGGNSGSPLHFGNGTRLTVT.

V and J are TRBV9 and TRBJ2-2. CDR1 is SGDLS and CDR2 is YYNGEE in the germline V gene. The CDR3 runs to 15 residues. The CDR3 reads CASTTGLMGPGELFF.

The chain joins TRBV5-5 to TRBJ1-1; TCRdb designates TRBD1, a call that cannot be tested without DNA. There are 13 residues in the CDR3. Germline CDR1 reads SGHKS; CDR2 reads YYEKEE (reference sequence). The CDR3 loop reads CASSLPGKAEAFF.